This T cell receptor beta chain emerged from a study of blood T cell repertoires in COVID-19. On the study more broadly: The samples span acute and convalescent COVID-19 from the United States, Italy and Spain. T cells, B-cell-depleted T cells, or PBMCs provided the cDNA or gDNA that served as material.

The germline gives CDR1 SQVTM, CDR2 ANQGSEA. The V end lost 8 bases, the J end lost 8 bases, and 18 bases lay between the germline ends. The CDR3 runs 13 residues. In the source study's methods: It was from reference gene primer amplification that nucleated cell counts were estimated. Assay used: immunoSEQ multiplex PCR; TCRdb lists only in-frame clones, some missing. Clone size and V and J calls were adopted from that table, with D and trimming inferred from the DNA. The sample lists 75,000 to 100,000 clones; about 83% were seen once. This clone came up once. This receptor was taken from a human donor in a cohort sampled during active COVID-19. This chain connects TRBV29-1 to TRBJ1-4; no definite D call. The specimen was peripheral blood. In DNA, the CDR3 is TGCAGCATTAAAAAGGGTTGGGAGGAAAAACTGTTTTTT. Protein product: CSIKKGWEEKLFF.